The TCR beta chain described here comes from a study of early T cells in non-severe SARS-CoV-2 infection. In the study overall: Sequencing used unsorted whole-blood bulk RNA, so chains lack pairing.

Study-level results: Private and CD4 specificities were missed by VDJdb matching, which favored anti-spike CD8 responses.

Unique molecular identifiers were added to individual cDNA molecules. TCRdb passed the 5' RACE reads through MiXCR, listing each CDR3 protein once. Found here are about 26,000 distinct CDR3 sequences, 3.5% to 4.5% of them singletons; the top ten hold 3.5% to 4.5%. Concerning this clonotype: Its specificity is not known.

The CDR3 is made up of 15 amino acids. Germline V lookup: CDR1 MNHEY, CDR2 SVGEGT. Losses at the gene ends were 2 bases for V and 7 bases for J; bases not matched to a gene: 5. The rearrangement uses TRBV6-2 or TRBV6-3 and TRBJ1-6; TRBD1 matches at 7 bases. The source material was whole blood. This receptor was obtained from an adult who was a healthcare worker with PCR-confirmed SARS-CoV-2 infection or an uninfected control (not recorded which). CDR3 bases: TGTGCCAGCAGTTACCGTCAGGGGGTCAATTCACCCCTCCACTTT. Translation: CASSYRQGVNSPLHF.